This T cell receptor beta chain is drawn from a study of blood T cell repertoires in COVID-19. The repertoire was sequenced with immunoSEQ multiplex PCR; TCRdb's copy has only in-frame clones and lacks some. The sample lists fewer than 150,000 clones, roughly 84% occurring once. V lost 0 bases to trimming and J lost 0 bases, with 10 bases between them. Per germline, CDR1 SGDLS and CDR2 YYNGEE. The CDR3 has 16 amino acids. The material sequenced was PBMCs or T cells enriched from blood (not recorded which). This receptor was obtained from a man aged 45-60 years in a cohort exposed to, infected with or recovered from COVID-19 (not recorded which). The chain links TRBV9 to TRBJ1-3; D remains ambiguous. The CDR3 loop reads CASSVAAAVSGNTIYF. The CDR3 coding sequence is TGTGCCAGCAGCGTAGCGGCGGCAGTCTCTGGAAACACCATATATTTT.